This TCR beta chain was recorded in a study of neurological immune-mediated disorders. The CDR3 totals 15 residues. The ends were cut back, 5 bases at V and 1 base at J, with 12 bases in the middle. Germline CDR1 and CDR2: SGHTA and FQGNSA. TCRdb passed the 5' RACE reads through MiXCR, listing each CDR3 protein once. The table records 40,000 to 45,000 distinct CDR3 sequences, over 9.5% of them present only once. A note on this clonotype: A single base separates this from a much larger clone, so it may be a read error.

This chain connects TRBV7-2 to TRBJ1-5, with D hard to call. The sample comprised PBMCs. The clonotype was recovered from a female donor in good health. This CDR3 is CASSRSWWSNQPQHF. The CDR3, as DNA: TGTGCCAGCAGCCGTAGCTGGTGGAGCAATCAGCCCCAGCATTTT.